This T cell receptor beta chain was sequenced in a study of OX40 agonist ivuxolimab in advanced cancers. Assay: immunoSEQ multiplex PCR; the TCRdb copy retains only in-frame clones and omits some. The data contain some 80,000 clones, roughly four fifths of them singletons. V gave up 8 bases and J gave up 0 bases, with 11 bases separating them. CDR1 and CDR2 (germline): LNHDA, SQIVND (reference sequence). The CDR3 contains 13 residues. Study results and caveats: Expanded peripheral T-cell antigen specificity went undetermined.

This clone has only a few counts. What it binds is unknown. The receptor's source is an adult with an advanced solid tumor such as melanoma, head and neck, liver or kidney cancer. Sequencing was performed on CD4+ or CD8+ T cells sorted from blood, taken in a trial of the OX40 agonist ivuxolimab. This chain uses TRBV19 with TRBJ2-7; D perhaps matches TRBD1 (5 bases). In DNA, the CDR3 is TGTGCCAGTGGTGTCACAGGCTCCTACGAGCAGTACTTC. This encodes CASGVTGSYEQYF.